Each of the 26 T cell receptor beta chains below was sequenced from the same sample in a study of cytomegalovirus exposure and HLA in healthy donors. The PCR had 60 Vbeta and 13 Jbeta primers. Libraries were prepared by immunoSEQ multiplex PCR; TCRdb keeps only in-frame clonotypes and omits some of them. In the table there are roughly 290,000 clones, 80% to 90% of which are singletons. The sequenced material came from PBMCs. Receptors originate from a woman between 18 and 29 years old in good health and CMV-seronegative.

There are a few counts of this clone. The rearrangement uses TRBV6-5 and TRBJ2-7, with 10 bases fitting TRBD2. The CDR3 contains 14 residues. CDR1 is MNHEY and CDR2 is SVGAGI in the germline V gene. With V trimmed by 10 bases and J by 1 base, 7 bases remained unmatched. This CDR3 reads CAILAGAPSYEQYF. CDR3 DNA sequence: TGTGCCATCCTAGCGGGGGCGCCTTCCTACGAGCAGTACTTC.

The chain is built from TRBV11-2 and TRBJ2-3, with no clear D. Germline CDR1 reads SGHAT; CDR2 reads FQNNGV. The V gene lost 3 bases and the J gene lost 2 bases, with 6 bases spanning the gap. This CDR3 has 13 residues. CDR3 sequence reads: CASSLQDTDTQYF. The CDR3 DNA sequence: TGTGCCAGCAGCTTGCAGGACACAGATACGCAGTATTTT. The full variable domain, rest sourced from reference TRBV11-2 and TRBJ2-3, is EAGVAQSPRYKIIEKRQSVAFWCNPISGHATLYWYQQILGQGPKLLIQFQNNGVVDDSQLPKDRFSAERLKGVDSTLKIQPAKLEDSAVYLCASSLQDTDTQYFGPGTRLTVL.

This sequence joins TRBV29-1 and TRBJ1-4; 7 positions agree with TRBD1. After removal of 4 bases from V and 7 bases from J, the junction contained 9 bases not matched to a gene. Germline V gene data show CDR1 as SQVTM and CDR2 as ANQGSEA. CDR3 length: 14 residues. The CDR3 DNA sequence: TGCAGCGTTGTGGGGCTCCAGGGGGGTGAAAAACTGTTTTTT. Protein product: CSVVGLQGGEKLFF. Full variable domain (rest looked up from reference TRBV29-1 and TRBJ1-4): SAVISQKPSRDICQRGTSLTIQCQVDSQVTMMFWYRQQPGQSLTLIATANQGSEATYESGFVIDKFPISRPNLTFSTLTVSNMSPEDSSIYLCSVVGLQGGEKLFFGSGTQLSVL.

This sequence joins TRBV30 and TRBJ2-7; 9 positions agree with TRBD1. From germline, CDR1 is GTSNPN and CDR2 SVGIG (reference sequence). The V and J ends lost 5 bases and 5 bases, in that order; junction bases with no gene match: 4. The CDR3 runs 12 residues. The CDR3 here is CAWDRGVNEQYF. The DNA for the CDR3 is TGTGCCTGGGACAGGGGGGTCAACGAGCAGTACTTC.

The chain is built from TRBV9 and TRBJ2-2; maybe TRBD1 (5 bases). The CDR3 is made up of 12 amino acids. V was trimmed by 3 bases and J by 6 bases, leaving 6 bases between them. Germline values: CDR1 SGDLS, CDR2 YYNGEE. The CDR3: CASSAGPGELFF. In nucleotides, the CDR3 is TGTGCCAGCAGCGCAGGGCCCGGGGAGCTGTTTTTT.

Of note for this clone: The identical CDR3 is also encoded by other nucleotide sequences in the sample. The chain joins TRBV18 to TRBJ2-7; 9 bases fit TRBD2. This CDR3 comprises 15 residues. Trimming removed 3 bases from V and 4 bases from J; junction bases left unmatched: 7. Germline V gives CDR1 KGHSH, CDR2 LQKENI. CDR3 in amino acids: CASSPLGSGGYEQYF. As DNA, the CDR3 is TGTGCCAGCTCACCGTTAGGTAGCGGGGGTTACGAGCAGTACTTC.

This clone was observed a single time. The chain's CDR3 is CASKGVEDAGELFF. The DNA of the CDR3 is TGTGCCAGCAAGGGGGTTGAGGATGCCGGGGAGCTGTTTTTT. The chain links TRBV13 to TRBJ2-2, with a possible D match to TRBD1 (6 bases). In germline, CDR1 is PRHDT, CDR2 FYEKMQ (reference sequence). V lost 7 bases and J 6 bases, leaving 15 bases between the germline ends. This CDR3 region has 14 residues.

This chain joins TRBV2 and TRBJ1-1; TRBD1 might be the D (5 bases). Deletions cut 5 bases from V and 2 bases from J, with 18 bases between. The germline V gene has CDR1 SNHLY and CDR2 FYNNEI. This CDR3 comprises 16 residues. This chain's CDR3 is CASSPGGREGNTEAFF. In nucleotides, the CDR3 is TGTGCCAGCAGTCCGGGGGGACGTGAGGGAAACACTGAAGCTTTCTTT.

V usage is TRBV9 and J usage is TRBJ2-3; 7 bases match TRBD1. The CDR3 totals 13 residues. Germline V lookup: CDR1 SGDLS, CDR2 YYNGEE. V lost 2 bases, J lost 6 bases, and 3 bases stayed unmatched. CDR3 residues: CASSVQGEDTQYF. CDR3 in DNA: TGTGCCAGCAGCGTCCAGGGGGAGGATACGCAGTATTTT.

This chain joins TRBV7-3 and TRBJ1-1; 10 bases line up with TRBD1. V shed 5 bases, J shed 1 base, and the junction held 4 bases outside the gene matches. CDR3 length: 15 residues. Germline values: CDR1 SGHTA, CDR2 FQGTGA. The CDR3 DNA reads TGTGCCAGCAGCGAAGACAGGGGGCCGAACACTGAAGCTTTCTTT. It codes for CASSEDRGPNTEAFF. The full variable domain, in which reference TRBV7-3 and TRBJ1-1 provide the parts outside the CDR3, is GAGVSQTPSNKVTEKGKYVELRCDPISGHTALYWYRQSLGQGPEFLIYFQGTGAADDSGLPNDRFFAVRPEGSVSTLKIQRTERGDSAVYLCASSEDRGPNTEAFFGQGTRLTVV.

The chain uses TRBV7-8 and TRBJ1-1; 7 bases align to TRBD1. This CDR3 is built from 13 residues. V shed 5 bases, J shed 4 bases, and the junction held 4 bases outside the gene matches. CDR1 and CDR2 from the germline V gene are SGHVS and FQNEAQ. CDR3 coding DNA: TGTGCCAGCAGCCTCCCAGGGGGCACTGAAGCTTTCTTT. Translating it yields CASSLPGGTEAFF.

The CDR3 DNA sequence: TGTGCCAGCAGCTGGGACAGTACCTACGAGCAGTACTTC. Its translation: CASSWDSTYEQYF. The chain couples TRBV11-1 to TRBJ2-7, with 7 bases that match TRBD1. This CDR3 is 13 amino acids long. V lost 4 bases and J lost 2; bases outside the gene matches: 2. Per germline, CDR1 SGHAT and CDR2 FQDESV (reference sequence).

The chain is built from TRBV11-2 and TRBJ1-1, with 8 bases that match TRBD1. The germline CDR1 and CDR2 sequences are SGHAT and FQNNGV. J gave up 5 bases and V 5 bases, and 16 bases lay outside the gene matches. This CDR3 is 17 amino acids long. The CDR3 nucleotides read TGTGCCAGCAGCATCGGACAGGGAGTAGCTTCGAGGACTGAAGCTTTCTTT. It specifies CASSIGQGVASRTEAFF. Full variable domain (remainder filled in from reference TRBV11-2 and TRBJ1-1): EAGVAQSPRYKIIEKRQSVAFWCNPISGHATLYWYQQILGQGPKLLIQFQNNGVVDDSQLPKDRFSAERLKGVDSTLKIQPAKLEDSAVYLCASSIGQGVASRTEAFFGQGTRLTVV.

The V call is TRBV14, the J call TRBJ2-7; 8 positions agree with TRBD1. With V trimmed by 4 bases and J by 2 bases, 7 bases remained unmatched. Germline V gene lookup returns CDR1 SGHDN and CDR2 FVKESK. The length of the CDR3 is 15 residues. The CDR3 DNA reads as TGTGCCAGCAGCCGTGGACAGGGCTTCCCCTACGAGCAGTACTTC. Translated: CASSRGQGFPYEQYF.

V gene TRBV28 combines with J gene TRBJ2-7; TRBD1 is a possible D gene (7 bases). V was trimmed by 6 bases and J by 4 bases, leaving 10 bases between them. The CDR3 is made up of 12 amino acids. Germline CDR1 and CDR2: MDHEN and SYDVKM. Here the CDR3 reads CASSPGGYEQYF. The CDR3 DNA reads TGTGCCAGCAGCCCAGGGGGGTACGAGCAGTACTTC.

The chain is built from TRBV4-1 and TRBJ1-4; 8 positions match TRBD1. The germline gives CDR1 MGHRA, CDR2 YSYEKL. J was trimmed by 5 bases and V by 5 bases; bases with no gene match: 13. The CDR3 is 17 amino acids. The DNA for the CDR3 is TGCGCCAGCAGCGACATAGGGGCCGGGACAGGAAATGAAAAACTGTTTTTT. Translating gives CASSDIGAGTGNEKLFF.

CDR3: CASSRLDRENSPLHF. The DNA of the CDR3 is TGCGCCAGCAGCCGGTTGGACAGGGAAAATTCACCCCTCCACTTT. The J gene is TRBJ1-6, the V gene TRBV4-1; 8 bases align to TRBD1. V shed 4 bases and J 7 bases; nucleotides not matched to a gene: 6. Germline CDR1 reads MGHRA; CDR2 reads YSYEKL. The CDR3 is 15 residues long.

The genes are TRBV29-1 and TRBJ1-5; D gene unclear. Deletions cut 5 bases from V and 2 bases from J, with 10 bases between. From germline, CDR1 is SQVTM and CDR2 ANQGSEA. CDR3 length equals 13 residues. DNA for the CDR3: TGCAGCGTTCAGTTGGGAGGCAATCAGCCCCAGCATTTT. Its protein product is CSVQLGGNQPQHF.

CDR3 nucleotides: TGTGCCATCAGTGAGGAGGACAGGCTGAACACTGAAGCTTTCTTT. Residues: CAISEEDRLNTEAFF. The rearrangement joins TRBV10-3 to TRBJ1-1; 7 bases fit TRBD1. This CDR3 comprises 15 residues. Trimming removed 2 bases from V and 0 bases from J; junction bases left unmatched: 3. The germline gives CDR1 ENHRY, CDR2 SYGVKD.

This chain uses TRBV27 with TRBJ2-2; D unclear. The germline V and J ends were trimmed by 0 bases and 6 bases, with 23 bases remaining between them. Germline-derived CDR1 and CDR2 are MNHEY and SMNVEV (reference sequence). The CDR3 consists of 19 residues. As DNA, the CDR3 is TGTGCCAGCAGTTTATCCACAGTGTTGACGCCCCGCCAAGCCGGGGAGCTGTTTTTT. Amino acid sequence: CASSLSTVLTPRQAGELFF.

The CDR3, as DNA: TGTGCCAGCAGCCCAGACAGCTCCTACGAGCAGTACTTC. This translates into CASSPDSSYEQYF. The V and J genes are TRBV7-9 and TRBJ2-7, with D possibly being TRBD1 (5 bases). The CDR3 contains 13 residues. Germline CDR1 SEHNR, CDR2 FQNEAQ (reference sequence). V lost 5 bases, J lost 0 bases, and 8 bases lay in between.

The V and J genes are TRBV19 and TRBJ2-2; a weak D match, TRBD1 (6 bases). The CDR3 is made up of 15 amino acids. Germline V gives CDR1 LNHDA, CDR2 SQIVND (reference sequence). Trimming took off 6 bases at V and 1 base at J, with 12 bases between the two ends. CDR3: CASRGQRLNTGELFF. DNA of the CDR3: TGTGCCAGTAGGGGACAAAGGCTGAACACCGGGGAGCTGTTTTTT. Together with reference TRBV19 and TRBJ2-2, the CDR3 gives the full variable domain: DGGITQSPKYLFRKEGQNVTLSCEQNLNHDAMYWYRQDPGQGLRLIYYSQIVNDFQKGDIAEGYSVSREKKESFPLTVTSAQKNPTAFYLCASRGQRLNTGELFFGEGSRLTVL.

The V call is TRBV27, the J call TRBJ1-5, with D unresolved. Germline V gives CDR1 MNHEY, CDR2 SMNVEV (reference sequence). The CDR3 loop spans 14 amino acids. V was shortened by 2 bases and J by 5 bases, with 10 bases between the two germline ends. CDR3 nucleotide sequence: TGTGCCAGCAGTTTAAGAACAGCTGATCAGCCCCAGCATTTT. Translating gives CASSLRTADQPQHF.

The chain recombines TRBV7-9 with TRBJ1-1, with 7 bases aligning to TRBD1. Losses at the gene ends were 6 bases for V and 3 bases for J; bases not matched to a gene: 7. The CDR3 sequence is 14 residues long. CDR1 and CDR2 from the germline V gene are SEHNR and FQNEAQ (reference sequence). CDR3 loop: CASREGTAHTEAFF. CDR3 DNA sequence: TGTGCCAGCAGGGAGGGGACAGCCCACACTGAAGCTTTCTTT. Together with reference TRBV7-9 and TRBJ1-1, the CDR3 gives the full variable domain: DTGVSQNPRHKITKRGQNVTFRCDPISEHNRLYWYRQTLGQGPEFLTYFQNEAQLEKSRLLSDRFSAERPKGSFSTLEIQRTEQGDSAMYLCASREGTAHTEAFFGQGTRLTVV.

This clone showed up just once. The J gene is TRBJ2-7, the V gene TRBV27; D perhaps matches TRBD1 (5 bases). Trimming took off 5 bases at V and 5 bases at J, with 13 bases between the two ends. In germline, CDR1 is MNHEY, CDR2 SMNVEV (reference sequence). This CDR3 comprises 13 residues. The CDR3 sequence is CASSPLWGHEQYF. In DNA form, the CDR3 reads TGTGCCAGCAGTCCGCTGTGGGGCCACGAGCAGTACTTC.

In DNA, the CDR3 is TGTGCTAGTGGTTTGGTCTCTATTCACGAACTCTCTGGAAACACCATATATTTT. This sequence encodes CASGLVSIHELSGNTIYF. The rearrangement uses TRBV12-5 and TRBJ1-3; D gene uncertain. This CDR3 is 18 amino acids long. From germline, CDR1 is LGHNT and CDR2 FRNRAP. The V end was cut by 0 bases, the J end by 0 bases, with 15 bases between.